The 10 T cell receptor beta chains below all came from one sample that was sequenced in a study of T-cell reconstitution after alpha-beta-depleted transplantation in children. This sample's TCRbeta library carried unique molecular identifier barcodes. MiXCR, run by TCRdb on the PCR reads, gives a single entry per CDR3 protein. This sample has hundreds of thousands of distinct CDR3 sequences, with 9.5% to 15% found just once. The sequencing used PBMCs from the stem cell graft donor, collected from the stem cell graft. The source is a human donor who donated a stem cell graft to a child with acute lymphoblastic leukemia.

The chain is built from TRBV6-1 and TRBJ1-5; D perhaps matches TRBD1 (5 bases). CDR1 is MNHNS, CDR2 SASEGT, per germline. V lost 4 bases, J lost 0 bases, and 19 bases lay in between. The length of the CDR3 is 18 residues. The CDR3: CASSAETVIKYSNQPQHF. CDR3 sequence (DNA): TGTGCCAGCAGTGCCGAGACAGTCATAAAGTATAGCAATCAGCCCCAGCATTTT.

The V and J genes are TRBV20-1 and TRBJ2-2, with TRBD1 matching 8 bases. Germline V gives CDR1 DFQATT, CDR2 SNEGSKA (reference sequence). The CDR3 contains 15 residues. V shed 1 base, J shed 1 base, and the junction held 2 bases outside the gene matches. The CDR3 here is CSARGTGRNTGELFF. CDR3 DNA: TGCAGTGCTAGAGGGACAGGGAGGAACACCGGGGAGCTGTTTTTT.

In this sample, this clonotype turned up many times. The chain couples TRBV11-2 to TRBJ2-3; D is ambiguous. The ends were cut back, 4 bases at V and 2 bases at J, with 4 bases in the middle. The CDR3 is 12 residues long. Germline assignment: CDR1 SGHAT and CDR2 FQNNGV. The CDR3 DNA reads TGTGCCAGCAGCTCCGTCACAGATACGCAGTATTTT. Protein product: CASSSVTDTQYF.

This clonotype appeared many times. The chain employs TRBV5-1 and TRBJ2-1, with 8 positions matching TRBD1. Germline V CDR1 and CDR2: SGHRS, YFSETQ. This CDR3 is 15 amino acids long. V was clipped by 4 bases and J by 7 bases; unmatched bases: 10. The CDR3 coding sequence is TGCGCCAGCAGCCGAGGGCAGGGGGCTGGGAATGAGCAGTTCTTC. This codes for CASSRGQGAGNEQFF.

There are many counts of this clonotype. The gene calls are TRBV7-9 and TRBJ1-6; no reliable D call. Germline values: CDR1 SEHNR, CDR2 FQNEAQ (reference sequence). Trimming shortened V by 1 base and J by 7 bases, and 11 bases separated the two germline ends. The CDR3 has 15 amino acids. The CDR3 DNA reads TGTGCCAGCAGCTTAGGCGGCAGCCAGAATTCACCCCTCCACTTT. Residues: CASSLGGSQNSPLHF.

This clonotype was recorded many times. The chain has TRBV28 and TRBJ2-7; tentative D call: TRBD2 (5 bases). The CDR3 extends over 14 amino acids. V dropped 1 base and J dropped 3 bases, with 10 bases sitting between them. CDR1 is MDHEN and CDR2 is SYDVKM in the germline V gene. The CDR3: CASSLFEGVYEQYF. CDR3 nucleotides: TGTGCCAGCAGTTTATTTGAGGGAGTCTACGAGCAGTACTTC. Full variable domain (missing parts from reference TRBV28 and TRBJ2-7): DVKVTQSSRYLVKRTGEKVFLECVQDMDHENMFWYRQDPGLGLRLIYFSYDVKMKEKGDIPEGYSVSREKKERFSLILESASTNQTSMYLCASSLFEGVYEQYFGPGTRLTVT.

Of note for this clonotype: A clone one base away is much larger, so this may be a read error. The chain carries TRBV28 and TRBJ2-5, with D maybe TRBD2 (5 bases). The CDR3 loop spans 18 amino acids. Germline V gives CDR1 MDHEN, CDR2 SYDVKM. The CDR3 region is CATSLFKIRTVTLETQYF. As DNA, the CDR3 is TGTGCCACCAGTTTATTTAAGATTCGGACTGTAACTCTAGAGACCCAGTACTTC.

Many counts were recorded for this clonotype. This chain joins TRBV5-1 and TRBJ2-1, with D unclear. This CDR3 is 11 amino acids long. The V end was cut by 7 bases, the J end by 4 bases, with 6 bases between. Germline CDR1 and CDR2: SGHRS and YFSETQ. The CDR3, as DNA: TGCGCCAGCGGAATATACAATGAGCAGTTCTTC. This encodes CASGIYNEQFF.

This clonotype showed up many times. The J gene is TRBJ2-7, the V gene TRBV9; 9 bases line up with TRBD1. J gave up 2 bases and V 0 bases, and 0 bases lay outside the gene matches. The CDR3 has 14 amino acids. Germline CDR1 is SGDLS and CDR2 is YYNGEE. CDR3 bases: TGTGCCAGCAGCGTAGGACAGGGGGCCTACGAGCAGTACTTC. Translated, it gives CASSVGQGAYEQYF.

V is TRBV5-1 and J is TRBJ2-3; TRBD1 aligns across 8 bases. Germline-derived CDR1 and CDR2 are SGHRS and YFSETQ. The junction had 9 bases not matched to a gene; V was cut back by 3 bases and J by 3 bases. The CDR3 length is 16 residues. CDR3 DNA: TGCGCCAGCAGCTCGAGTTGGACAGGGAGAACAGATACGCAGTATTTT. Translated: CASSSSWTGRTDTQYF. The full variable domain, its missing parts supplied by reference TRBV5-1 and TRBJ2-3, is KAGVTQTPRYLIKTRGQQVTLSCSPISGHRSVSWYQQTPGQGLQFLFEYFSETQRNKGNFPGRFSGRQFSNSRSEMNVSTLELGDSALYLCASSSSWTGRTDTQYFGPGTRLTVL.